This TCR beta chain was identified during a study of blood T cells in healthy people across ages. All donors came from Russia, were Caucasian and healthy, and spanned ages about 6 to 100. The germline V gene has CDR1 SQVTM and CDR2 ANQGSEA. CDR3 size: 11 residues. A second PCR, run for roughly 7 to 12 cycles, used a sample-barcoded 5' primer plus a J-beta primer mix. Using its own MiXCR run on the 5' RACE reads, TCRdb lists one record per CDR3 protein. In the table there are 700,000 to 900,000 distinct CDR3 sequences, about 55% of which are singletons. This clonotype originated in a man of 80 years or more in good health. The chain carries TRBV29-1 and TRBJ2-7; no clear D. The better agreement between TRBJ2-5 and the DNA end casts doubt on the J call. The sequencing sample was made of blood. This CDR3 is CSVDTVGTQYF. The CDR3, as DNA: TGCAGCGTTGACACAGTCGGGACCCAGTACTTC.